The rows below give T cell receptor beta chains drawn from one sample of a study of blood T cell repertoires in COVID-19. Here immunoSEQ multiplex PCR was the method, and the copy in TCRdb shows in-frame clones only, minus some. The sample holds roughly 13,000 clones; 70% to 90% are singletons and the top ten take about 17%. The specimen was peripheral blood. The receptors here all came from a man aged 40-49 years with active or convalescent COVID-19. Both conserved end residues are part of each CDR3. The D gene is left open where the match is weak. Some rows have no size entry. The others give once, few or many, or a class for an expanded clone.

V,J,length,size,D,CDR3,DNA
TRBV4-1,TRBJ2-1,18,-,TRBD2,CASSQGVGLAGPDNEQFF,TGCGCCAGCAGCCAAGGTGTCGGGCTAGCGGGCCCAGATAATGAGCAGTTCTTC
TRBV5-4,TRBJ2-5,15,once,TRBD1,CASSSAQGARETQYF,TGTGCCAGCAGCTCCGCCCAGGGGGCTAGGGAGACCCAGTACTTC
TRBV4-2,TRBJ2-2,15,once,-,CASSQTAANTGELFF,TGTGCCAGCAGCCAGACAGCCGCGAACACCGGGGAGCTGTTTTTT
TRBV7-8,TRBJ2-3,17,-,TRBD2,CASSFAGLAGGTDTQYF,TGTGCCAGCAGCTTTGCGGGACTAGCGGGGGGGACAGATACGCAGTATTTT
TRBV5-4,TRBJ2-1,16,few,-,CASSLSWASSYNEQFF,TGTGCCAGCAGCTTGAGTTGGGCGAGCTCCTACAATGAGCAGTTCTTC
TRBV3-1/TRBV3-2,TRBJ1-2,11,-,-,CASGMGYGYTF,TGTGCATCAGGGATGGGCTATGGCTACACCTTC
TRBV5-1,TRBJ2-7,15,-,-,CASSAARTGAYEQYF,TGCGCCAGCAGCGCCGCAAGAACCGGGGCCTACGAGCAGTACTTC
TRBV7-8,TRBJ2-5,14,-,-,CASSLGQPQETQYF,TGTGCCAGCAGCTTAGGACAGCCCCAAGAGACCCAGTACTTC
TRBV29-1,TRBJ2-5,13,once,-,CSVVPDFPETQYF,TGCAGCGTTGTCCCCGACTTCCCAGAGACCCAGTACTTC
TRBV3-1/TRBV3-2,TRBJ1-1,13,once,-,CASSPTTVSEAFF,TGTGCCAGCAGCCCTACGACAGTTTCTGAAGCTTTCTTT
TRBV14,TRBJ2-1,16,-,TRBD2,CASRPTSGGTYNEQFF,TGTGCCAGCCGCCCGACTAGCGGGGGGACATACAATGAGCAGTTCTTC
TRBV2,TRBJ1-6,13,-,-,CASSGDGRSPLHF,TGTGCCAGCAGTGGAGATGGGAGATCACCCCTCCACTTT
TRBV6-2/TRBV6-3,TRBJ2-3,15,-,TRBD1,CASSTPTGSTDTQYF,TGTGCCAGCAGTACACCGACAGGGAGCACAGATACGCAGTATTTT
TRBV5-1,TRBJ1-2,16,-,-,CASSLAWQGANYGYTF,TGCGCCAGCAGCTTGGCATGGCAGGGTGCGAACTATGGCTACACCTTC
TRBV4-1,TRBJ1-1,14,-,-,CASSPVMGAPEAFF,TGCGCCAGCAGCCCGGTCATGGGGGCACCTGAAGCTTTCTTT
TRBV11-2,TRBJ1-3,17,-,-,CASSLYLQMSSGNTIYF,TGTGCCAGCAGCTTATATCTACAGATGTCTTCTGGAAACACCATATATTTT
TRBV5-5,TRBJ2-1,17,-,TRBD2,CASSPGLAGGVYNEQFF,TGTGCCAGCAGCCCGGGACTAGCGGGGGGCGTTTACAATGAGCAGTTCTTC
TRBV2,TRBJ2-3,14,-,TRBD2,CASRSGGVSDTQYF,TGTGCCAGCAGGAGCGGGGGGGTGTCAGATACGCAGTATTTT
TRBV28,TRBJ2-7,14,-,TRBD1,CASSTRDSNYEQYF,TGTGCCAGCAGTACAAGGGACAGCAACTACGAGCAGTACTTC
TRBV11-2,TRBJ2-2,17,-,-,CASSPIYDTGISRELFF,TGTGCCAGCAGCCCTATTTACGATACAGGAATTTCCAGGGAGCTGTTTTTT
TRBV3-1/TRBV3-2,TRBJ1-2,13,-,-,CASSQEGGYGYTF,TGTGCCAGCAGCCAAGAGGGGGGGTATGGCTACACCTTC
TRBV9,TRBJ1-1,13,-,TRBD1,CASSVTGTGISFF,TGTGCCAGCAGCGTTACCGGGACAGGGATATCTTTCTTT
TRBV7-8,TRBJ2-1,13,-,-,CASSLATTNEQFF,TGTGCCAGCAGCTTAGCTACTACCAATGAGCAGTTCTTC
TRBV13,TRBJ1-1,14,-,-,CASSPDSLNTEAFF,TGTGCCAGCTCCCCGGACAGCCTGAACACTGAAGCTTTCTTT
TRBV7-2,TRBJ1-5,13,-,TRBD1,CASSRQGNQPQHF,TGTGCCAGCAGCCGACAGGGTAATCAGCCCCAGCATTTT
TRBV19,TRBJ1-1,14,-,-,CASTPGGMNTEAFF,TGTGCCAGTACGCCCGGAGGAATGAACACTGAAGCTTTCTTT
TRBV19,TRBJ2-6,19,-,TRBD1,CATTSPPGGRGFGANVLTF,TGTGCCACCACCTCCCCCCCAGGGGGACGTGGTTTTGGGGCCAACGTCCTGACTTTC
TRBV24-1,TRBJ2-3,17,-,TRBD1,CATSDLGDRESTDTQYF,TGTGCCACCAGTGATTTAGGAGACAGGGAGAGCACAGATACGCAGTATTTT
TRBV27,TRBJ2-3,15,-,TRBD2,CASRERGGGPDTQYF,TGTGCCAGCAGGGAGCGGGGGGGCGGGCCAGATACGCAGTATTTT